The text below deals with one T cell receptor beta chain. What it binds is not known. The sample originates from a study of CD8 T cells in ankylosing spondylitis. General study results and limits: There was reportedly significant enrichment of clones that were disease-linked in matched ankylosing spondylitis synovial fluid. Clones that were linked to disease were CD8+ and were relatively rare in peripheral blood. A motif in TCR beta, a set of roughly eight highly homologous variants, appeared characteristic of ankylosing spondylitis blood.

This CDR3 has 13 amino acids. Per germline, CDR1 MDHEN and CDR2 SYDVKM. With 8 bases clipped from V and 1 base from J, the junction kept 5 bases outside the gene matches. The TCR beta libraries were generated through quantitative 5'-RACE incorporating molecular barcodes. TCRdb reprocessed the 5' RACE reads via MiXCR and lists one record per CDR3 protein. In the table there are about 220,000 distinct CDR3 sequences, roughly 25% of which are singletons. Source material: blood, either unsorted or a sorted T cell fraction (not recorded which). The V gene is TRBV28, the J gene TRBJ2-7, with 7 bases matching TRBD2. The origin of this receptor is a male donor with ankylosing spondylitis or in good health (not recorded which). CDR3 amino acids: CASDTSESYEQYF. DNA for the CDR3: TGTGCCAGCGATACTAGCGAGTCCTACGAGCAGTACTTC.